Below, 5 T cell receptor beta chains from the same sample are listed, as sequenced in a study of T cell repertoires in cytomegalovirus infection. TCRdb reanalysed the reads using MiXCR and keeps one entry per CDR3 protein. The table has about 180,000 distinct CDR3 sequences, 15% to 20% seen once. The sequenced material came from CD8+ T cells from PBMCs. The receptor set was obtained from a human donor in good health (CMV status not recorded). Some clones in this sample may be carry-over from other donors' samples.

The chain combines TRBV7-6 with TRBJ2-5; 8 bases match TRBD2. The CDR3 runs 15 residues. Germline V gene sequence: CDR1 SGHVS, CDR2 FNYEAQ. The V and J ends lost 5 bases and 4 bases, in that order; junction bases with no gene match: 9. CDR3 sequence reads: CASSRSSGEVETQYF. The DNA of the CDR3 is TGTGCCAGCAGCCGTAGTAGCGGGGAGGTAGAGACCCAGTACTTC.

The CDR3 bases are TGCGCCAGCAGTGAAGGGGGTGAAGCTTTCTTT. This translates into CASSEGGEAFF. The chain carries TRBV10-2 and TRBJ1-1, with D perhaps matching TRBD1 (6 bases). Germline-derived CDR1 and CDR2 are WSHSY and SAAADI. The CDR3 consists of 11 residues. Trimming removed 3 bases from V and 7 bases from J, with 6 bases in between.

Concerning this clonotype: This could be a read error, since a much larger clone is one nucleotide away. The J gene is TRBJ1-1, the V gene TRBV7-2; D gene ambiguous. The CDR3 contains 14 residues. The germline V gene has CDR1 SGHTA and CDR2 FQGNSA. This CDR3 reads CAGSLAATNTEAFF. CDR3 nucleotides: TGTGCCGGCAGCTTAGCGGCCACGAACACTGAAGCTTTCTTT. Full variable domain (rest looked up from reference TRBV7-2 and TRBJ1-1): GAGVSQSPSNKVTEKGKDVELRCDPISGHTALYWYRQSLGQGLEFLIYFQGNSAPDKSGLPSDRFSAERTGGSVSTLTIQRTQQEDSAVYLCAGSLAATNTEAFFGQGTRLTVV.

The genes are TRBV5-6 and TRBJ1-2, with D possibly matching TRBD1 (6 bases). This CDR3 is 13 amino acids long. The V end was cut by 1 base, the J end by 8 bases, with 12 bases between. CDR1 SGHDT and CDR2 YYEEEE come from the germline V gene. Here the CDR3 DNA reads TGTGCCAGCAGCTTGTACATACAGGGCGGCTACACCTTC. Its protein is CASSLYIQGGYTF.

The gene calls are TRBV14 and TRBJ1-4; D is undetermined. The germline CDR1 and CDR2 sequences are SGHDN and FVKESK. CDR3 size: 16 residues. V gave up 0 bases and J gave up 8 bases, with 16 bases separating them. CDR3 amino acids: CASSQDAGSEWEKLFF. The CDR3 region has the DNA TGTGCCAGCAGCCAAGATGCCGGATCGGAGTGGGAAAAACTGTTTTTT.